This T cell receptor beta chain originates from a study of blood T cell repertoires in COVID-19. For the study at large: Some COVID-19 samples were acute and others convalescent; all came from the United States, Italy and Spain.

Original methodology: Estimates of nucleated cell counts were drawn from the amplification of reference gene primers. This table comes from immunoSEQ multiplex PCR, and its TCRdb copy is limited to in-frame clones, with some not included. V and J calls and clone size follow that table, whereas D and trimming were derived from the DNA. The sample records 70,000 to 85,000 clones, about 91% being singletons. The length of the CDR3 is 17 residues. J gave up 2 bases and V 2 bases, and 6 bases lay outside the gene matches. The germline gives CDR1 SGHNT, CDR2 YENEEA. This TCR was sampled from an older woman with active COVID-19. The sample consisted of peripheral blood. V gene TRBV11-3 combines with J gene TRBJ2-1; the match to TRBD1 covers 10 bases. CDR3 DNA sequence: TGTGCCAGCAGCTTATCTGGGGGACAGGGGCCCTACAATGAGCAGTTCTTC. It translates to CASSLSGGQGPYNEQFF.